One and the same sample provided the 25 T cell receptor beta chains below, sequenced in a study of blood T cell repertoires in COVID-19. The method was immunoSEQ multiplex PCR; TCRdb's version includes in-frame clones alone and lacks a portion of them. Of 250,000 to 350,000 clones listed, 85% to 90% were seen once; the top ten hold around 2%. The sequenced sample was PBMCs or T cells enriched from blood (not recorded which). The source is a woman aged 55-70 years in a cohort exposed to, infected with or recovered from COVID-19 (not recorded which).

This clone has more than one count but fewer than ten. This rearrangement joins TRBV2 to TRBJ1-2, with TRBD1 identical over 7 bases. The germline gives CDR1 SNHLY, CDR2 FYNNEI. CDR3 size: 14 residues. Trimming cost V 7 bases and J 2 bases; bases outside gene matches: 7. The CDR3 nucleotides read TGTGCCAGCATCAAACAGGGGAACAACTATGGCTACACCTTC. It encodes CASIKQGNNYGYTF.

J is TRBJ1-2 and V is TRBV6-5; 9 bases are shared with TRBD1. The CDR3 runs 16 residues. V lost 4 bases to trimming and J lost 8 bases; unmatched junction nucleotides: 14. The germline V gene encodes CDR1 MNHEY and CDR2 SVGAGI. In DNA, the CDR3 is TGTGCCAGCAGTTCCCACGGGACAGGGAAAATTTCGGGCTACACCTTC. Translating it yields CASSSHGTGKISGYTF.

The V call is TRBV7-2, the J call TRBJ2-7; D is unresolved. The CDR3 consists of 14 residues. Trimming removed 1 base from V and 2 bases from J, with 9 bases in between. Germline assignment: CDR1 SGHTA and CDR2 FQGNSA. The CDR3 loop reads CASSLDMAAYEQYF. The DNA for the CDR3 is TGTGCCAGCAGCTTAGATATGGCAGCCTACGAGCAGTACTTC.

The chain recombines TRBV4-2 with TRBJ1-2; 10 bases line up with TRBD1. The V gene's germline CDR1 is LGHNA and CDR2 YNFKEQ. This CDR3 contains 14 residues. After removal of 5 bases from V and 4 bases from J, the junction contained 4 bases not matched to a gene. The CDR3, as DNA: TGTGCCAGCAGCAGACAGGGGGCGGGCTATGGCTACACCTTC. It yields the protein CASSRQGAGYGYTF.

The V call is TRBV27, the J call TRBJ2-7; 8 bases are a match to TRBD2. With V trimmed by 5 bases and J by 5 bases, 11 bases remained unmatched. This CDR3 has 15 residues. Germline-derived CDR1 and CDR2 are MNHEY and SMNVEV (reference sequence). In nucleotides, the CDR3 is TGTGCCAGCAGTCCCCTCGCGGGAGGCCAGGACGAGCAGTACTTC. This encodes CASSPLAGGQDEQYF.

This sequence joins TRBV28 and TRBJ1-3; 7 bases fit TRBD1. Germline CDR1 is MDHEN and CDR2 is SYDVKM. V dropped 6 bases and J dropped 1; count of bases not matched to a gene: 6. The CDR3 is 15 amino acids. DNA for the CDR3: TGTGCCAGCAGGCCCGGGACAGCATCTGGAAACACCATATATTTT. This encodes CASRPGTASGNTIYF.

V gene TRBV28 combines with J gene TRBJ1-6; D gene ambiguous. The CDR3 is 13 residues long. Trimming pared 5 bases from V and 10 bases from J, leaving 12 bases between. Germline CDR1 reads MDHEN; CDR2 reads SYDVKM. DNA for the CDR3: TGTGCCAGCAGTCTAAACCCTAACTCACCCCTCCACTTT. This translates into CASSLNPNSPLHF.

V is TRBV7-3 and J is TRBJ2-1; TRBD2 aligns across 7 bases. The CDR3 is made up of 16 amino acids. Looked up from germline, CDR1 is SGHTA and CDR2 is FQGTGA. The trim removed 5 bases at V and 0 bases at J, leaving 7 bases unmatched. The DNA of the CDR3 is TGTGCCAGCAGCCGTGTAGGCGGGAGCTCCTACAATGAGCAGTTCTTC. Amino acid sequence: CASSRVGGSSYNEQFF.

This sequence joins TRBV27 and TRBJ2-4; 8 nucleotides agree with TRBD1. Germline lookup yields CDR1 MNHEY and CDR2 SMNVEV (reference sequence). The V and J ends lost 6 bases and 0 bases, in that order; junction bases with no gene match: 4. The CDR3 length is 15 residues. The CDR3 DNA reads TGTGCCAGCAGGATTCAGGGGGCAGCCAAAAACATTCAGTACTTC. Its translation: CASRIQGAAKNIQYF.

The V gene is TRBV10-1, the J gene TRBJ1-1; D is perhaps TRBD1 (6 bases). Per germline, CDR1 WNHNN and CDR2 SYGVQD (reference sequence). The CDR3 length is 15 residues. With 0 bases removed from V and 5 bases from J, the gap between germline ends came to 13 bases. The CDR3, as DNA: TGCGCCAGCAGTGAGTCTACAGGGAGTAGAACTGAAGCTTTCTTT. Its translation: CASSESTGSRTEAFF.

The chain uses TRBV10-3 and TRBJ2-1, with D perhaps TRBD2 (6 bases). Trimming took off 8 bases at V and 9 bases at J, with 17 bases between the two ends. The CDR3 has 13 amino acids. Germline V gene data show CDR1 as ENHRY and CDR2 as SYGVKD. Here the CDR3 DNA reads TGTGCCATCTGGTCGGGAGAATCGGTTGAGCAGTTCTTC. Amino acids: CAIWSGESVEQFF.

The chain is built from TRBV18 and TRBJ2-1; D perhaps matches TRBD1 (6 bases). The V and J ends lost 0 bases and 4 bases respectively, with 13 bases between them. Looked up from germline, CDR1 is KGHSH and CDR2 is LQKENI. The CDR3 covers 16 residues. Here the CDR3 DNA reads TGTGCCAGCTCACCACCGTCCCGACAGGTTTACAATGAGCAGTTCTTC. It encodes CASSPPSRQVYNEQFF.

This chain's CDR3 is CASSSGSPVDTQYF. In DNA form, the CDR3 reads TGCGCCAGCAGCTCCGGGTCGCCCGTCGATACGCAGTATTTT. The V call is TRBV5-1, the J call TRBJ2-3; no clear D. The CDR3 is 14 residues long. CDR1 and CDR2 (germline): SGHRS, YFSETQ. The V end lost 3 bases, the J end lost 6 bases, and 14 bases lay between the germline ends. Variable domain in full (rest from reference TRBV5-1 and TRBJ2-3): KAGVTQTPRYLIKTRGQQVTLSCSPISGHRSVSWYQQTPGQGLQFLFEYFSETQRNKGNFPGRFSGRQFSNSRSEMNVSTLELGDSALYLCASSSGSPVDTQYFGPGTRLTVL.

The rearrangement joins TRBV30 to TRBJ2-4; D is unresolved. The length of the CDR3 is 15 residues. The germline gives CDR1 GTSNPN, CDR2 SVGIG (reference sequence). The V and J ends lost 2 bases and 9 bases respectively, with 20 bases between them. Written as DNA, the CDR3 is TGTGCCTGGAGTACCCCTGGCGCGCGGTTGGGCATTCAGTACTTC. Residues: CAWSTPGARLGIQYF. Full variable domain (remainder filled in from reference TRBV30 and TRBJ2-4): SQTIHQWPATLVQPVGSPLSLECTVEGTSNPNLYWYRQAAGRGLQLLFYSVGIGQISSEVPQNLSASRPQDRQFILSSKKLLLSDSGFYLCAWSTPGARLGIQYFGAGTRLSVL.

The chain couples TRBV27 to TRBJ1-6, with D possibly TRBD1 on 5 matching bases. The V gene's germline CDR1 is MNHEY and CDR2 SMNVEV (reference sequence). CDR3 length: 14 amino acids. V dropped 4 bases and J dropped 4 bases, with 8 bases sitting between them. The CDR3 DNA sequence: TGTGCCAGCAGTTCTGGGGGGTATAATTCACCCCTCCACTTT. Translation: CASSSGGYNSPLHF.

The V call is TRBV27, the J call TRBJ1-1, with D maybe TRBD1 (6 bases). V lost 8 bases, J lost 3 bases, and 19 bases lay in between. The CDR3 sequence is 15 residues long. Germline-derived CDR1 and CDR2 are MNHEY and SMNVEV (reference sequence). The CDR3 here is CASYNPQGRYTEAFF. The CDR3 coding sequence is TGTGCCAGCTACAACCCACAGGGTAGATACACTGAAGCTTTCTTT.

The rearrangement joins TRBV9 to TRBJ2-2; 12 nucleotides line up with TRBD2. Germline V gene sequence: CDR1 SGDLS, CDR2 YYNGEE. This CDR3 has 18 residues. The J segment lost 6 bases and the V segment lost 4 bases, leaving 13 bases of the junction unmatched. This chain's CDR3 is CASSPAASGRAPSGELFF. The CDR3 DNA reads TGTGCCAGCAGCCCCGCGGCTAGCGGGAGGGCCCCGTCCGGGGAGCTGTTTTTT.

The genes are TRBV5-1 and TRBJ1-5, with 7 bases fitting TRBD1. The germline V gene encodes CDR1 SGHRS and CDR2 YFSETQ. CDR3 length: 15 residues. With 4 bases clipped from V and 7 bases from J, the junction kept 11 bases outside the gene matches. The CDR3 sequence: CASSTLGGAGQPQHF. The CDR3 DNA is TGCGCCAGCAGCACCCTAGGGGGCGCAGGGCAGCCCCAGCATTTT.

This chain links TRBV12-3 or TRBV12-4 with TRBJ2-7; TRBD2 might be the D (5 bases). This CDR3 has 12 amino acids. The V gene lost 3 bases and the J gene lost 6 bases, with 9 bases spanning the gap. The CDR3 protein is CASSLRVSEQYF. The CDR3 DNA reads TGTGCCAGCAGTTTGAGGGTTTCCGAGCAGTACTTC.

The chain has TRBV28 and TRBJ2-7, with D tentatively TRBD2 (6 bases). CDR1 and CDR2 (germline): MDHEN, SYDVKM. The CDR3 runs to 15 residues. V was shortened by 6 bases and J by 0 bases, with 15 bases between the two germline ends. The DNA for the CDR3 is TGTGCCAGCAGCCCCGGAGGGGTGAGCTCCTACGAGCAGTACTTC. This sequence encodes CASSPGGVSSYEQYF.

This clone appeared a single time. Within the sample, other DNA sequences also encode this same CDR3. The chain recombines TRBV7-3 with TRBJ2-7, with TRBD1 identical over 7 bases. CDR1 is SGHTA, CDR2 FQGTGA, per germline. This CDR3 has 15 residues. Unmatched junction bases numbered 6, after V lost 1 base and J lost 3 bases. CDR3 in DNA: TGTGCCAGCAGCTTAATAGGGGGACAGAACTACGAGCAGTACTTC. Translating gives CASSLIGGQNYEQYF. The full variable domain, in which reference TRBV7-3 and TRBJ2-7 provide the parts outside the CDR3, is GAGVSQTPSNKVTEKGKYVELRCDPISGHTALYWYRQSLGQGPEFLIYFQGTGAADDSGLPNDRFFAVRPEGSVSTLKIQRTERGDSAVYLCASSLIGGQNYEQYFGPGTRLTVT.

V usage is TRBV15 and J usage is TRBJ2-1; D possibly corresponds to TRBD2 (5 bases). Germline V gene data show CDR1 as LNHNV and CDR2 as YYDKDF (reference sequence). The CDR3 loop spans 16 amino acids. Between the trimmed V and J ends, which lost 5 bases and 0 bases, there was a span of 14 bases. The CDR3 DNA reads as TGTGCCACCAGCCACGAGGAGCGGAGCTCCTACAATGAGCAGTTCTTC. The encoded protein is CATSHEERSSYNEQFF.

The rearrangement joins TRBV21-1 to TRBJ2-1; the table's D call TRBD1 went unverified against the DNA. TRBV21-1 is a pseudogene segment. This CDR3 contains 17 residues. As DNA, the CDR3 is TGTGCCAGCAGCAAAGTGTACGGGACAGGGGGCCTTAATGAGCAGTTCTTC. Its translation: CASSKVYGTGGLNEQFF.

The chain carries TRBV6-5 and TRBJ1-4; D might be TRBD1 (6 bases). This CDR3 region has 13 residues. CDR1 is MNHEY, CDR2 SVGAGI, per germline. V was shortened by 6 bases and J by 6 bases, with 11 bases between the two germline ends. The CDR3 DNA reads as TGTGCCAGCAGCCGGACAGAACATGAAAAACTGTTTTTT. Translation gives CASSRTEHEKLFF.

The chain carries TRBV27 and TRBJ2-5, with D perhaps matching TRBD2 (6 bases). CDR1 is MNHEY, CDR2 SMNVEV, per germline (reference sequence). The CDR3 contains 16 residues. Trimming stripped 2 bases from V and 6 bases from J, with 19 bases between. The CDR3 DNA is TGTGCCAGCAGTTTAACACAAGGAGGGATCGCGAAGACCCAGTACTTC. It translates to CASSLTQGGIAKTQYF.